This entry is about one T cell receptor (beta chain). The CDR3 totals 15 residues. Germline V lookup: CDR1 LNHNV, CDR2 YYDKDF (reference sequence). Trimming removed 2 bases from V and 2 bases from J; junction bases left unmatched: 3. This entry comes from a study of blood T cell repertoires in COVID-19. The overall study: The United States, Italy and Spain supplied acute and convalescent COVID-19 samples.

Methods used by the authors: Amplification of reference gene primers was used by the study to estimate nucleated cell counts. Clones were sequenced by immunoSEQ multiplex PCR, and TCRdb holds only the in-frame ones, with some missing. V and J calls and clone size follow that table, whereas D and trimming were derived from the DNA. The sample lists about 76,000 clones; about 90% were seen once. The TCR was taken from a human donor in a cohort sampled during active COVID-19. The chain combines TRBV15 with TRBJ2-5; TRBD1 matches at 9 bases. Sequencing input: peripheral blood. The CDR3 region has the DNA TGTGCCACCAGCAGAAGGGGACAGGGACAAGAGACCCAGTACTTC. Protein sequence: CATSRRGQGQETQYF.